This is a list of T cell receptor beta chains from one sample in a study of early T cells in non-severe SARS-CoV-2 infection. From the 5' RACE reads, TCRdb called clonotypes with MiXCR, one entry per CDR3 protein. The data contain about 76,000 distinct CDR3 sequences, about 16% of them singletons. Sequencing was performed on whole blood. Receptors were obtained from an adult who was a healthcare worker with PCR-confirmed SARS-CoV-2 infection or an uninfected control (not recorded which). Each CDR3 is given with its conserved first and last residue. A D gene is named only where the DNA matches it firmly. A clone size is listed for some rows: how often the clone was seen (once, few, many), or a class if it is expanded.

CDR3 DNA: TGTGCCAGCAGTTTCCGGATCGGGACTAGCGGGGGGGCCGGCGCAGATACGCAGTATTTT
CDR3 protein: CASSFRIGTSGGAGADTQYF
J gene: TRBJ2-3
V gene: TRBV12-3/TRBV12-4
CDR3 length: 20
clone size: few
D gene: TRBD2

CDR3 DNA: TGCAGCGTTGAAGTTGGCAGCTCTGGAAACACCATATATTTT
CDR3 protein: CSVEVGSSGNTIYF
J gene: TRBJ1-3
V gene: TRBV29-1
CDR3 length: 14
clone size: few
D gene: .

CDR3 DNA: TGTGCCACCAGCAGAGATCTGGACAGGGGGAATGGCTACACCTTC
CDR3 protein: CATSRDLDRGNGYTF
J gene: TRBJ1-2
V gene: TRBV15
CDR3 length: 15
clone size: many
D gene: TRBD1

CDR3 DNA: TGTGCCAGCAGTACCAACCCGGGGGGGAGCAATCAGCCCCAGCATTTT
CDR3 protein: CASSTNPGGSNQPQHF
J gene: TRBJ1-5
V gene: TRBV27
CDR3 length: 16
clone size: many
D gene: .

CDR3 DNA: TGTGCCAGCAGCTTAGGGGGACAGTACACCGGGGAGCTGTTTTTT
CDR3 protein: CASSLGGQYTGELFF
J gene: TRBJ2-2
V gene: TRBV7-9
CDR3 length: 15
clone size: .
D gene: TRBD1

CDR3 DNA: TGTGCCAGCAGTCGGGGGGTGAACACTGAAGCTTTCTTT
CDR3 protein: CASSRGVNTEAFF
J gene: TRBJ1-1
V gene: TRBV6-6
CDR3 length: 13
clone size: few
D gene: .

CDR3 DNA: TGTGCCAGTAGTACGACAGGTTCCTACTCCTACGAGCAGTACTTC
CDR3 protein: CASSTTGSYSYEQYF
J gene: TRBJ2-7
V gene: TRBV19
CDR3 length: 15
clone size: many
D gene: .

CDR3 DNA: TGCAGCGTTGGCGAATACGAGCAGTACTTC
CDR3 protein: CSVGEYEQYF
J gene: TRBJ2-7
V gene: TRBV29-1
CDR3 length: 10
clone size: few
D gene: .

CDR3 DNA: TGTGCCAGTAGTATCGGGACAGGGGACTACGAGCAGTACTTC
CDR3 protein: CASSIGTGDYEQYF
J gene: TRBJ2-7
V gene: TRBV19
CDR3 length: 14
clone size: many
D gene: TRBD1

CDR3 DNA: TGTGCCAGCAGTGAATGGGCAGGGAGGAACTATGGCTACACCTTC
CDR3 protein: CASSEWAGRNYGYTF
J gene: TRBJ1-2
V gene: TRBV6-1
CDR3 length: 15
clone size: .
D gene: .

CDR3 DNA: TGTGCCAGCTCTACGATTAGCTCCTACAATGAGCAGATCTTC
CDR3 protein: CASSTISSYNEQIF
J gene: TRBJ2-1
V gene: TRBV18
CDR3 length: 14
clone size: .
D gene: .

CDR3 DNA: TGCAGCGTTGGGGACCATCAGGGCTACACCTTC
CDR3 protein: CSVGDHQGYTF
J gene: TRBJ1-2
V gene: TRBV29-1
CDR3 length: 11
clone size: many
D gene: .

CDR3 DNA: TGTGCCAGCAGCCAGGGGACCGAGCAGTACTTC
CDR3 protein: CASSQGTEQYF
J gene: TRBJ2-7
V gene: TRBV14
CDR3 length: 11
clone size: .
D gene: .

CDR3 DNA: TGCAGCGTCGTCCTGGGGGCGAACACTGAAGCTTTCTTT
CDR3 protein: CSVVLGANTEAFF
J gene: TRBJ1-1
V gene: TRBV29-1
CDR3 length: 13
clone size: .
D gene: .

CDR3 DNA: TGTGCCAGCAGCTCGTCCGGGACGGGGGAAGCCGGCGGCTCCTACGAGCAGTACTTC
CDR3 protein: CASSSSGTGEAGGSYEQYF
J gene: TRBJ2-7
V gene: TRBV21-1
CDR3 length: 19
clone size: many
D gene: .

CDR3 DNA: TGTGCCAGCAGTTCAGACATTGGCAATCAGCCCCAGCATTTT
CDR3 protein: CASSSDIGNQPQHF
J gene: TRBJ1-5
V gene: TRBV6-2/TRBV6-3
CDR3 length: 14
clone size: many
D gene: .

CDR3 DNA: TGTGCCAGCAGTTTAGCTGTTAGGGGGGCCGATGAGCAGTTCTTC
CDR3 protein: CASSLAVRGADEQFF
J gene: TRBJ2-1
V gene: TRBV12-3/TRBV12-4
CDR3 length: 15
clone size: few
D gene: .

CDR3 DNA: TGTGCCAGCAGCTTGGGACTAGCGCGGGAGCAGTACTTC
CDR3 protein: CASSLGLAREQYF
J gene: TRBJ2-7
V gene: TRBV7-9
CDR3 length: 13
clone size: .
D gene: TRBD2

CDR3 DNA: TGTGCTACAACGGATCCGTTGGATTCGAACACTGAAGCTTTCTTT
CDR3 protein: CATTDPLDSNTEAFF
J gene: TRBJ1-1
V gene: TRBV12-5
CDR3 length: 15
clone size: once
D gene: .

CDR3 DNA: .
CDR3 protein: CASSSSPRINTEAFF
J gene: TRBJ1-1
V gene: TRBV12-3/TRBV12-4
CDR3 length: 15
clone size: .
D gene: .

CDR3 DNA: TGCAGCGCGGAGTTAGCGTCCTACGAGCAGTACTTC
CDR3 protein: CSAELASYEQYF
J gene: TRBJ2-7
V gene: TRBV29-1
CDR3 length: 12
clone size: few
D gene: .

CDR3 DNA: TGTGCCAGCTCACAGGGTCTTGGGGGCACTGAAGCTTTCTTT
CDR3 protein: CASSQGLGGTEAFF
J gene: TRBJ1-1
V gene: TRBV18
CDR3 length: 14
clone size: many
D gene: .

CDR3 DNA: TGTGCCAGCAGCTTAACGGGGGGTTCAGATACGCAGTATTTT
CDR3 protein: CASSLTGGSDTQYF
J gene: TRBJ2-3
V gene: TRBV7-9
CDR3 length: 14
clone size: .
D gene: TRBD2

CDR3 DNA: TGTGCCAGCACCACTAAACACCACAATGAGCAGTTCTTC
CDR3 protein: CASTTKHHNEQFF
J gene: TRBJ2-1
V gene: TRBV27
CDR3 length: 13
clone size: .
D gene: .

CDR3 DNA: TGTGCCAGCAAGACTAGCGGGGGGGATACGCAGTATTTT
CDR3 protein: CASKTSGGDTQYF
J gene: TRBJ2-3
V gene: TRBV2
CDR3 length: 13
clone size: few
D gene: TRBD2

CDR3 DNA: TGTGCCATCAGTGAACTAGCGGATGAGCAGTTCTTC
CDR3 protein: CAISELADEQFF
J gene: TRBJ2-1
V gene: TRBV10-3
CDR3 length: 12
clone size: few
D gene: TRBD2

CDR3 DNA: TGTGCCAGCAGCCCGGCCGAGCTCGGTCCGGGACAGGGGACGGCAGATACGCAGTATTTT
CDR3 protein: CASSPAELGPGQGTADTQYF
J gene: TRBJ2-3
V gene: TRBV5-5
CDR3 length: 20
clone size: many
D gene: TRBD1

CDR3 DNA: TGTGCCACCAGTGATTACAGGGCTGGGAGGACAGATACGCAGTATTTT
CDR3 protein: CATSDYRAGRTDTQYF
J gene: TRBJ2-3
V gene: TRBV24-1
CDR3 length: 16
clone size: many
D gene: .

CDR3 DNA: TGTGCCAGCAGCTTGAGGCAGACGCGGGAGCAGTACTTC
CDR3 protein: CASSLRQTREQYF
J gene: TRBJ2-7
V gene: TRBV5-6
CDR3 length: 13
clone size: .
D gene: .

CDR3 DNA: TGTGCCAGCAGCTTAACAAAACTGGCGGCAGATACGCAGTATTTT
CDR3 protein: CASSLTKLAADTQYF
J gene: TRBJ2-3
V gene: TRBV7-3
CDR3 length: 15
clone size: .
D gene: .

CDR3 DNA: TGTGCCAGTAGTATAAGCGCCGGGACAGGGGTTTACAATGAGCAGTTCTTC
CDR3 protein: CASSISAGTGVYNEQFF
J gene: TRBJ2-1
V gene: TRBV19
CDR3 length: 17
clone size: many
D gene: TRBD1

CDR3 DNA: TGCAGCGTCCCAAGGGCGTTTTTT
CDR3 protein: CSVPRAFF
J gene: TRBJ1-1
V gene: TRBV29-1
CDR3 length: 8
clone size: few
D gene: .

CDR3 DNA: TGCAGCGTTGAAGGTACACAGGGTATGGACGAGCAGTACTTC
CDR3 protein: CSVEGTQGMDEQYF
J gene: TRBJ2-7
V gene: TRBV29-1
CDR3 length: 14
clone size: few
D gene: .

CDR3 DNA: TGCAGCGTTGAACTGGGGGGACCTGGAAACACCATATATTTT
CDR3 protein: CSVELGGPGNTIYF
J gene: TRBJ1-3
V gene: TRBV29-1
CDR3 length: 14
clone size: .
D gene: .

CDR3 DNA: TGTGCCAGCAGTTTGGCGGAATCACAAGAGACCCAGTACTTC
CDR3 protein: CASSLAESQETQYF
J gene: TRBJ2-5
V gene: TRBV28
CDR3 length: 14
clone size: many
D gene: .

CDR3 DNA: TGTGCCAGCAGTTTTCGGCTAGCGGGGGATAATTCACCCCTCCACTTT
CDR3 protein: CASSFRLAGDNSPLHF
J gene: TRBJ1-6
V gene: TRBV28
CDR3 length: 16
clone size: many
D gene: .

CDR3 DNA: TGTGCCAGCAGCCCCTCAGAGGTATCTGGAAACACCATATATTTT
CDR3 protein: CASSPSEVSGNTIYF
J gene: TRBJ1-3
V gene: TRBV7-9
CDR3 length: 15
clone size: few
D gene: .